The 5 T cell receptor beta chains in this list originate from one sample, sequenced in a study of molecular identifiers for immune sequencing clone quantification. TCRdb re-analysed the PCR reads in MiXCR, keeping a single row per CDR3 protein. The repertoire includes about 330,000 distinct CDR3 sequences, roughly 24% of them detected once, and approximately 0.74% sits in the top ten. Sample: naive CD8+ T cells from blood, with Jurkat cell RNA spiked in. Described subset: FACS-sorted CD8+CD4-CCR7+CD45RA+ naive T cells. These receptors came from a human donor in good health. Some libraries in this study had Jurkat cell RNA spiked in.

V and J are TRBV20-1 and TRBJ2-1; 8 nucleotides line up with TRBD2. Germline V gene lookup returns CDR1 DFQATT and CDR2 SNEGSKA (reference sequence). The J segment lost 4 bases and the V segment lost 0 bases, leaving 11 bases of the junction unmatched. The CDR3 consists of 17 residues. DNA of the CDR3: TGCAGTGCTAGAGATCTCTACGGGGGGGAGGAATACAATGAGCAGTTCTTC. Translation: CSARDLYGGEEYNEQFF.

The chain uses TRBV9 and TRBJ2-3, with D possibly TRBD2 on 6 matching bases. The CDR3 loop spans 17 amino acids. The germline V gene encodes CDR1 SGDLS and CDR2 YYNGEE. Trimming removed 3 bases from V and 0 bases from J, with 17 bases in between. The CDR3 nucleotides read TGTGCCAGCAGCGCCTTTGTCGGCGGGACGAGCACAGATACGCAGTATTTT. Its protein is CASSAFVGGTSTDTQYF.

A few counts support this clonotype. V gene TRBV29-1 combines with J gene TRBJ2-1; D ambiguous. The V end lost 3 bases, the J end lost 8 bases, and 11 bases lay between the germline ends. CDR3 length: 12 residues. Per germline, CDR1 SQVTM and CDR2 ANQGSEA. DNA for the CDR3: TGCAGCGTTGAGGGCAATAGGGATGAGCAGTTCTTC. It translates to CSVEGNRDEQFF.

The table lists this clonotype with a count of one. With a much larger clone just one base away, this may be a read error. The chain couples TRBV7-2 to TRBJ1-1, with 8 bases identical to TRBD1. Per germline, CDR1 SGHTA and CDR2 FQGNSA. J lost 8 bases, V lost 5 bases, and 10 bases had no gene match. The CDR3 loop spans 14 amino acids. Here the CDR3 DNA reads TGTGCCAGCAGCCCCCTGGACAGGGAGGCGGAAGCTTTCTTT. This translates into CASSPLDREAEAFF.

A remark on this clonotype: A much more abundant neighbour one base away suggests this may be a read error. The missing conserved phenylalanine or tryptophan at the end of this CDR3 makes a read error likely. The gene calls are TRBV7-9 and TRBJ2-3, with a tentative D call TRBD1 (6 bases). From germline, CDR1 is SEHNR and CDR2 FQNEAQ (reference sequence). V lost 5 bases and J lost 1, with 13 bases in between. The CDR3 sequence is 15 residues long. In nucleotides, the CDR3 is TGTGCCAGCAGCAAACTGGCAGGGGGCACAGATACGCAGTATGTT. This translates into CASSKLAGGTDTQYV.